This T cell receptor (beta chain) was observed in a study of blood T cell repertoires in COVID-19. Across the study: COVID-19 samples, acute and convalescent, were from the United States, Italy and Spain.

Enrolment of Seattle patients took place during active infection, and they were followed longitudinally. Per the original methods: Reference gene primers were amplified, and this amplification served to estimate nucleated cell counts. Produced via immunoSEQ multiplex PCR; TCRdb's table is partial and in-frame only. Clone size and V and J calls were adopted from that table, with D and trimming inferred from the DNA. In the table there are roughly 180,000 clones, around 83% of which are singletons. The CDR3 covers 13 residues. Germline loops: CDR1 LGHDT, CDR2 YNNKEL (reference sequence). V lost 4 bases to trimming and J lost 3 bases, with 9 bases between them.

The chain couples TRBV3-1 (or the pseudogene TRBV3-2) to TRBJ1-1, with no clear D. Sequenced sample: peripheral blood. This TCR was recovered from a woman between 50 and 59 years old with COVID-19, enrolled during active disease. This chain's CDR3 is CASSPLSDTEAFF. Here the CDR3 DNA reads TGTGCCAGCAGCCCGCTGAGTGACACTGAAGCTTTCTTT.